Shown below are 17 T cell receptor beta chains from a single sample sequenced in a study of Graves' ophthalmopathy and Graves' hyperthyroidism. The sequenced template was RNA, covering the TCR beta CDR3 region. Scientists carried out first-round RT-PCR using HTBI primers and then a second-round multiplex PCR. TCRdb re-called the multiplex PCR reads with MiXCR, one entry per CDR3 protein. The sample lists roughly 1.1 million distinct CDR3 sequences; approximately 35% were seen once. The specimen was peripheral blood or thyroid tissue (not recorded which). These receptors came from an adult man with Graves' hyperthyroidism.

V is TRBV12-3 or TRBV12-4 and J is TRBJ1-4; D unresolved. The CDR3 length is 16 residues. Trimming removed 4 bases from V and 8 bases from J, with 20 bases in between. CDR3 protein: CASSSAEGGRSEKLFF. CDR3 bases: TGTGCCAGCAGTTCCGCCGAGGGAGGTCGAAGCGAAAAACTGTTTTTT.

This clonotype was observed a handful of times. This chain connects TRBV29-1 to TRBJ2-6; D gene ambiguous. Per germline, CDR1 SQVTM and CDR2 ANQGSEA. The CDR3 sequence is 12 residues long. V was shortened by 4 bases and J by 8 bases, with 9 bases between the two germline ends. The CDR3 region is CSVGGRTNVLTF. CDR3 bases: TGCAGCGTTGGGGGTAGGACCAACGTCCTGACTTTC.

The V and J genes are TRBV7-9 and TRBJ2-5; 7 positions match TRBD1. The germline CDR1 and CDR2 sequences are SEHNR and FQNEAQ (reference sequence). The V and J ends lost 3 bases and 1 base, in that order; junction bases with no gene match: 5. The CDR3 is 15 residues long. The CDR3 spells CASSFGTVVQETQYF. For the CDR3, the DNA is TGTGCCAGCAGCTTCGGGACAGTCGTCCAAGAGACCCAGTACTTC.

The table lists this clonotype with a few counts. The CDR3 coding sequence is TGTGCCAGCACCCCCGGGCCAGGCAACTATGGCTACACCTTC. This codes for CASTPGPGNYGYTF. The rearrangement links TRBV7-9 to TRBJ1-2; D gene unclear. The CDR3 has 14 residues. Trimming pared 7 bases from V and 2 bases from J, leaving 14 bases between. Germline V gene data show CDR1 as SEHNR and CDR2 as FQNEAQ (reference sequence).

The CDR3 loop reads CAISESSRGGQSYEQYF. DNA for the CDR3: TGTGCCATCAGTGAGTCGTCGCGTGGCGGGCAGAGCTACGAGCAGTACTTC. The V and J genes are TRBV10-3 and TRBJ2-7; D is possibly TRBD2 (5 bases). The V end was cut by 0 bases, the J end by 3 bases, with 18 bases between. The germline gives CDR1 ENHRY, CDR2 SYGVKD. The CDR3 totals 17 residues.

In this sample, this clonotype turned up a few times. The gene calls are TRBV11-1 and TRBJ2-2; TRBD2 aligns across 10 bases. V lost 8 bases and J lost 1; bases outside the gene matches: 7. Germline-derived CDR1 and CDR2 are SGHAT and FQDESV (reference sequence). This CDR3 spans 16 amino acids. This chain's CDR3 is CASHRGLAQNTGELFF. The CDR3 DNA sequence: TGTGCCAGCCATCGGGGACTAGCGCAGAACACCGGGGAGCTGTTTTTT.

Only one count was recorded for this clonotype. CDR3 sequence (DNA): TGTGCCAGCAGCAATTTAGCGGGAGGCTACACCTTC. This encodes CASSNLAGGYTF. The chain combines TRBV7-3 with TRBJ1-2; D remains ambiguous. Germline loops: CDR1 SGHTA, CDR2 FQGTGA. The CDR3 is made up of 12 amino acids. Trimming cost V 5 bases and J 8 bases, with 12 bases left between them.

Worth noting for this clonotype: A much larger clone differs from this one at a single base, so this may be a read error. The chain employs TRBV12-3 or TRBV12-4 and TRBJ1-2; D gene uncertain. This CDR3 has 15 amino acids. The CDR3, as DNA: TGTGCCAGCAGTTCTATACCCTCATTTAACTATGTCTACACCTTC. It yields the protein CASSSIPSFNYVYTF.

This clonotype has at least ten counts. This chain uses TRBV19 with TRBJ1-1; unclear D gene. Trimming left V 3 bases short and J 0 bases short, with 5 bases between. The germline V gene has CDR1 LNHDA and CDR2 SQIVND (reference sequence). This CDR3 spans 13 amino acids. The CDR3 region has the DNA TGTGCCAGTAGTATCAGGTTGAACACTGAAGCTTTCTTT. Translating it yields CASSIRLNTEAFF.

This CDR3 is CATSGLEGETQYF. In nucleotides, the CDR3 is TGTGCCACCTCAGGGCTGGAAGGAGAGACCCAGTACTTC. V gene TRBV2 combines with J gene TRBJ2-5; D might be TRBD1 (5 bases). The germline V gene encodes CDR1 SNHLY and CDR2 FYNNEI. This CDR3 contains 13 residues. V shed 10 bases and J shed 4 bases, with 16 bases lying between them. The full variable domain, completed using reference TRBV2 and TRBJ2-5, is EPEVTQTPSHQVTQMGQEVILRCVPISNHLYFYWYRQILGQKVEFLVSFYNNEISEKSEIFDDQFSVERPDGSNFTLKIRSTKLEDSAMYFCATSGLEGETQYFGPGTRLLVL.

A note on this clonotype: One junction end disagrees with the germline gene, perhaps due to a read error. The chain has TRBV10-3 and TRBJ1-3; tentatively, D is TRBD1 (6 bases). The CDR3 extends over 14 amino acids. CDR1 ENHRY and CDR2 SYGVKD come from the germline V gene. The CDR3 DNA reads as TGTGCCAGCAGTGAACTTACAGGGGGAAACACCATATATTTT. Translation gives CASSELTGGNTIYF.

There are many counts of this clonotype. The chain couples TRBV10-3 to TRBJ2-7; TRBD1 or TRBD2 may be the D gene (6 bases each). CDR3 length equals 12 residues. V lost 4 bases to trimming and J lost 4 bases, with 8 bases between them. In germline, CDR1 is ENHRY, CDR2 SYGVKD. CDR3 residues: CAISAGAYEQYF. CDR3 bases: TGTGCCATCAGTGCGGGGGCATACGAGCAGTACTTC.

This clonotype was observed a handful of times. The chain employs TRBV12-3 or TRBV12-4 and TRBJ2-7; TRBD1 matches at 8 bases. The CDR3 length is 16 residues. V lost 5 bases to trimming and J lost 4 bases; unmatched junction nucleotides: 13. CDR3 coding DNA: TGTGCCAGCAGTCCGCGAGGGCAGGGGGCGAGATACGAGCAGTACTTC. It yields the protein CASSPRGQGARYEQYF.

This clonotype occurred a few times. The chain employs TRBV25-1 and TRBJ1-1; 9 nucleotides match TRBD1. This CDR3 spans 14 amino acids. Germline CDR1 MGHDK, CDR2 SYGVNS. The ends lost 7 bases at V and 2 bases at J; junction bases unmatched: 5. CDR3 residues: CASTGQGLNTEAFF. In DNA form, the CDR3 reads TGTGCCAGCACGGGACAGGGCCTAAACACTGAAGCTTTCTTT.

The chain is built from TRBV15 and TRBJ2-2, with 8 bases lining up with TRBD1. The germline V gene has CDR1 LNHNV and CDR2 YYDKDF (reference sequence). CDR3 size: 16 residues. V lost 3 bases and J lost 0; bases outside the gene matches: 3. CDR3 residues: CATSRGQVSNTGELFF. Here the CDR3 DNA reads TGTGCCACCAGCAGGGGACAGGTGTCGAACACCGGGGAGCTGTTTTTT.

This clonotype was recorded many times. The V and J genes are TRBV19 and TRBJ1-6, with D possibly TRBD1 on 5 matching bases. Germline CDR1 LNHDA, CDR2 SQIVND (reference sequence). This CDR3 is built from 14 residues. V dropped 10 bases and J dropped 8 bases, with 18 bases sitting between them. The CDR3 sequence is CATAPGVSHSPLHF. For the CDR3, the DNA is TGTGCCACCGCCCCGGGGGTGTCCCATTCACCCCTCCACTTT. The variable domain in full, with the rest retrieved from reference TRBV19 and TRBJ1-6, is DGGITQSPKYLFRKEGQNVTLSCEQNLNHDAMYWYRQDPGQGLRLIYYSQIVNDFQKGDIAEGYSVSREKKESFPLTVTSAQKNPTAFYLCATAPGVSHSPLHFGNGTRLTVT.

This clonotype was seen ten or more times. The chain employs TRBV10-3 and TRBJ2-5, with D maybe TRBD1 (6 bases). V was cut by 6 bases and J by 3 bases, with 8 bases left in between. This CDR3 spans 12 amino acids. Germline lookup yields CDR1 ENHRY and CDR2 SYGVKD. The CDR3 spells CAISRDKETQYF. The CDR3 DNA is TGTGCCATCAGCCGGGACAAAGAGACCCAGTACTTC.